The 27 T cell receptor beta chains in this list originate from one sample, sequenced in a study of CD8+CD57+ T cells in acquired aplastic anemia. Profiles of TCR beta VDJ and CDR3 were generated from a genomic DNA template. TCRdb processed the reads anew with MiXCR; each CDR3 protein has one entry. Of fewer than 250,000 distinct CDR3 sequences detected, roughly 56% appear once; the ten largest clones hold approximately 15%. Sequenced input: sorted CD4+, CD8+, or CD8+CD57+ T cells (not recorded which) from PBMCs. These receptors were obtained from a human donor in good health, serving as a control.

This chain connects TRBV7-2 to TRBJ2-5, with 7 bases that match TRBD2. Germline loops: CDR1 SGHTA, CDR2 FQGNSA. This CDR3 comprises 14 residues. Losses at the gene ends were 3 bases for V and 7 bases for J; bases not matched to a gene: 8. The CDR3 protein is CASSLGGQTRTQYF. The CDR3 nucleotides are TGTGCCAGCAGCTTGGGAGGGCAAACGAGGACCCAGTACTTC.

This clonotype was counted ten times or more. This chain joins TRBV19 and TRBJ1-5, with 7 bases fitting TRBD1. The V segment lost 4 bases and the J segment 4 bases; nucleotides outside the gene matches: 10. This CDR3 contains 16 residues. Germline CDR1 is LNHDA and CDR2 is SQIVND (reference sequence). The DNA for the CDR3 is TGTGCCAGTAGTAAAGGGGACAGTTGGAAAAATCAGCCCCAGCATTTT. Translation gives CASSKGDSWKNQPQHF. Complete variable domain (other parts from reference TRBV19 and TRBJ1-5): DGGITQSPKYLFRKEGQNVTLSCEQNLNHDAMYWYRQDPGQGLRLIYYSQIVNDFQKGDIAEGYSVSREKKESFPLTVTSAQKNPTAFYLCASSKGDSWKNQPQHFGDGTRLSIL.

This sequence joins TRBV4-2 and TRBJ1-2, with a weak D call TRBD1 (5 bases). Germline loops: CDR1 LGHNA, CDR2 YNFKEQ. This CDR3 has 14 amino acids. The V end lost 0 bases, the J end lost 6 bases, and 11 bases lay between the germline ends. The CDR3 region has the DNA TGTGCCAGCAGCCAAGAGGGGGTGAGGGATGGCTACACCTTC. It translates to CASSQEGVRDGYTF.

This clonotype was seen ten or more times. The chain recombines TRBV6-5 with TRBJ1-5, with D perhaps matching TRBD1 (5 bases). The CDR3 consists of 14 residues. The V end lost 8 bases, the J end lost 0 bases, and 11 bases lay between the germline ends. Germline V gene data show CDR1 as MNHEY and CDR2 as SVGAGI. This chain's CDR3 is CASAGRDSNQPQHF. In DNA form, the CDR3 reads TGTGCCAGCGCAGGGCGCGATAGCAATCAGCCCCAGCATTTT.

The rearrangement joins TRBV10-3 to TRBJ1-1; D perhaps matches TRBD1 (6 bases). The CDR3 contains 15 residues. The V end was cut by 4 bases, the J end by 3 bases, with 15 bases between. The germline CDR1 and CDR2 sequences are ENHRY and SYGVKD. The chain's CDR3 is CAISAGQGPHTEAFF. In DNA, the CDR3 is TGTGCCATCAGTGCTGGTCAGGGGCCTCACACTGAAGCTTTCTTT.

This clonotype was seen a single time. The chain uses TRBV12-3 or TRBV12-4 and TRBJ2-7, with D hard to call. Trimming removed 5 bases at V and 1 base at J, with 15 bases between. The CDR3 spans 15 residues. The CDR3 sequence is CASSEGLEGSYEQYF. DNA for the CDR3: TGTGCCAGCAGTGAAGGGTTGGAAGGATCCTACGAGCAGTACTTC.

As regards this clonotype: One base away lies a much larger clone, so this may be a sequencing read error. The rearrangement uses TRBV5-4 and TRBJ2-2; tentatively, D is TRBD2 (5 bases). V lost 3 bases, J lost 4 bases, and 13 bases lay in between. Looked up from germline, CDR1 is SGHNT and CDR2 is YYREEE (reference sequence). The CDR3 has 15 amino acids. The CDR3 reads CASSSGILSTGELFF. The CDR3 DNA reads TGTGCCAGCAGCTCCGGGATCCTAAGCACCGGGGAGCTGTTTTTT.

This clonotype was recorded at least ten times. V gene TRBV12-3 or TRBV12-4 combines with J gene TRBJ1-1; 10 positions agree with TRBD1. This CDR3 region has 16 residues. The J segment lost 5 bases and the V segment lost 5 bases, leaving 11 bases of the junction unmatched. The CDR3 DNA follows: TGTGCCAGCAGTCCACAAGGGACAGGGGTAAGGACTGAAGCTTTCTTT. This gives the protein CASSPQGTGVRTEAFF.

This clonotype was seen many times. This chain's CDR3 is CASSLSTVYYGYTF. The CDR3 region has the DNA TGTGCCAGCAGTTTATCGACAGTTTACTATGGCTACACCTTC. The chain recombines TRBV12-3 or TRBV12-4 with TRBJ1-2; D may be TRBD1 (5 bases). The germline V and J ends were trimmed by 2 bases and 3 bases, with 10 bases remaining between them. This CDR3 is 14 amino acids long.

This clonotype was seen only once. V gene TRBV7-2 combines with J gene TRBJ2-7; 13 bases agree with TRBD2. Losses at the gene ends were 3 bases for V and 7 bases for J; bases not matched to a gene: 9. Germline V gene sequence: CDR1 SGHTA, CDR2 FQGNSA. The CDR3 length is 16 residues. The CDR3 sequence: CASSFRLAGGLEEQYF. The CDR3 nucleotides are TGTGCCAGCAGCTTCCGACTAGCGGGGGGCCTAGAGGAGCAGTACTTC.

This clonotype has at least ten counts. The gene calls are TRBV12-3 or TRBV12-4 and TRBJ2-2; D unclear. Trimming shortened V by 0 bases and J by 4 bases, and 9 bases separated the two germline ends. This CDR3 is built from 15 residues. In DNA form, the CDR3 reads TGTGCCAGCAGTTTAGCCCAGGTTAGCACCGGGGAGCTGTTTTTT. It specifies CASSLAQVSTGELFF.

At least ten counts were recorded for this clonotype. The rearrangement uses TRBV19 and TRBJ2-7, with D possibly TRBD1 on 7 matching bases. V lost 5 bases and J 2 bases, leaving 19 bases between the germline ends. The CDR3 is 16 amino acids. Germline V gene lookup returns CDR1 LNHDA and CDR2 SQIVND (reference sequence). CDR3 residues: CASSRRQGGLPYEQYF. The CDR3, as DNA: TGTGCCAGTAGTCGAAGACAGGGAGGCCTTCCCTACGAGCAGTACTTC.

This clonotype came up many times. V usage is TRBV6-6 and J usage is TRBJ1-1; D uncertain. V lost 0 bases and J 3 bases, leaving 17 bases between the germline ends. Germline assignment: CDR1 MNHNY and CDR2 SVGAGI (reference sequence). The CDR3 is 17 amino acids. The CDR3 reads CASSYSIVRKFYTEAFF. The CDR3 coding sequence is TGTGCCAGCAGTTACTCGATTGTAAGAAAATTTTACACTGAAGCTTTCTTT.

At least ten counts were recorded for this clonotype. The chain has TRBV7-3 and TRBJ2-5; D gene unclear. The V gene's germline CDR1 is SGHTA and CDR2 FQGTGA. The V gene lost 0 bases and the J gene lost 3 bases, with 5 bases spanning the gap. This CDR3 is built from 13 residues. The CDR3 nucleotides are TGTGCCAGCAGCTTAACCCCCGAAGAGACCCAGTACTTC. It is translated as CASSLTPEETQYF. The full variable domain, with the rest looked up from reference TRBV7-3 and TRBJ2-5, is GAGVSQTPSNKVTEKGKYVELRCDPISGHTALYWYRQSLGQGPEFLIYFQGTGAADDSGLPNDRFFAVRPEGSVSTLKIQRTERGDSAVYLCASSLTPEETQYFGPGTRLLVL.

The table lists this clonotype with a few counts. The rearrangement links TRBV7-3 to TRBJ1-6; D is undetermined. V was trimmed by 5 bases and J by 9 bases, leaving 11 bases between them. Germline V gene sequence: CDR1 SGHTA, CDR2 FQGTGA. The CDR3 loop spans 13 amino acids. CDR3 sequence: CASSPTLGSPLHF. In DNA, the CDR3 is TGTGCCAGCAGCCCTACCTTGGGTTCACCCCTCCACTTT.

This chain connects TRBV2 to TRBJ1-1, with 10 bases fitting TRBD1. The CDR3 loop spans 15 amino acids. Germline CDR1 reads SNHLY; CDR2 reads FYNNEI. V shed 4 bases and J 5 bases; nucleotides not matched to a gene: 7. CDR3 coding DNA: TGTGCCAGCAGTGTTCAGGGACAGGGGAGTACTGAAGCTTTCTTT. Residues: CASSVQGQGSTEAFF.

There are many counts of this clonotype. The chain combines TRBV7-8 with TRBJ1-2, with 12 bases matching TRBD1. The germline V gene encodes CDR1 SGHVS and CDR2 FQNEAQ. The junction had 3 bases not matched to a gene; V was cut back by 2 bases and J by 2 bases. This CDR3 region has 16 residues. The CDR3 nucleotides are TGTGCCAGCAGCTTAAAGGGACAGGGGGCGAACTATGGCTACACCTTC. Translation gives CASSLKGQGANYGYTF. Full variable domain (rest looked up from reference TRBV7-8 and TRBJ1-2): GAGVSQSPRYKVAKRGQDVALRCDPISGHVSLFWYQQALGQGPEFLTYFQNEAQLDKSGLPSDRFFAERPEGSVSTLKIQRTQQEDSAVYLCASSLKGQGANYGYTFGSGTRLTVV.

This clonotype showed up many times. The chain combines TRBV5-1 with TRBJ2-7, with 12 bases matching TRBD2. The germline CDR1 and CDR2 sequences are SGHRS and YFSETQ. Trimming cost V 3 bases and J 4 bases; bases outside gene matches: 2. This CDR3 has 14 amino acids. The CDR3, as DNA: TGCGCCAGCAGCTCTAGCGGGGGGGCTTACGAGCAGTACTTC. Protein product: CASSSSGGAYEQYF.

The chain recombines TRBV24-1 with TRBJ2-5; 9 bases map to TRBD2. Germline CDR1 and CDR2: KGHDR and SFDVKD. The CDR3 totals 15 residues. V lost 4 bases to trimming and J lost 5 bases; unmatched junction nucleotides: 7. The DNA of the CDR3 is TGTGCCACCAGTGACCCAGCGGGAGGTTCGGAGACCCAGTACTTC. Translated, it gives CATSDPAGGSETQYF.

CDR3 sequence: CASRRGTGGTETQYF. The CDR3 nucleotides read TGTGCCAGCAGGAGAGGGACAGGGGGGACAGAGACCCAGTACTTC. V is TRBV2 and J is TRBJ2-5, with TRBD1 matching 11 bases. Germline trimming cut 6 bases from V and 4 bases from J; bases unmatched to any gene: 7. Per the germline V gene, CDR1 is SNHLY and CDR2 is FYNNEI. The CDR3 contains 15 residues.

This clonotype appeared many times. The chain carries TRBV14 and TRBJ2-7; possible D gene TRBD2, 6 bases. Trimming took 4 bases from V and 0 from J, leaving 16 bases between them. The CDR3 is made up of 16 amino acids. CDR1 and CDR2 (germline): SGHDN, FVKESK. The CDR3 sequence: CASSPKTGDPSYEQYF. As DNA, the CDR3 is TGTGCCAGCAGCCCGAAGACGGGGGACCCCTCCTACGAGCAGTACTTC.

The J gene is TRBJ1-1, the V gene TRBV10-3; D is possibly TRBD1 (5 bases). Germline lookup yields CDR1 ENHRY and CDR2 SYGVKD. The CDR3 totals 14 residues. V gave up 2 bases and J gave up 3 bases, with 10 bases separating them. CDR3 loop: CAISEGVGDTEAFF. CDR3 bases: TGTGCCATCAGTGAGGGGGTAGGGGACACTGAAGCTTTCTTT.

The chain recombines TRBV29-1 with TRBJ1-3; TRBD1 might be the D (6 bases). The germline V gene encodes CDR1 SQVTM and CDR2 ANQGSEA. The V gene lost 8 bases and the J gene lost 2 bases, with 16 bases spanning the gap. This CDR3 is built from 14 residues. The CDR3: CSLGGSGAGNTIYF. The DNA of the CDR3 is TGCAGCTTAGGAGGTTCAGGGGCTGGAAACACCATATATTTT.

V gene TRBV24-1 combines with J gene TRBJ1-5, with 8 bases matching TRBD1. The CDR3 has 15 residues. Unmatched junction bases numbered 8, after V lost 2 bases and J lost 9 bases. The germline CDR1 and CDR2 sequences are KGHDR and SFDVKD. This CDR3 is CATSDSGQGWAPQHF. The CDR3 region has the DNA TGTGCCACCAGTGATTCTGGACAGGGATGGGCGCCCCAGCATTTT.

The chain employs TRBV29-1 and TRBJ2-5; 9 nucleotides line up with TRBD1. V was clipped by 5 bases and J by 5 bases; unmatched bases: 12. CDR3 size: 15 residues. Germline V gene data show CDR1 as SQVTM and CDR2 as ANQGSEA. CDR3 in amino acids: CSVQGTGWALETQYF. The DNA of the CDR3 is TGCAGCGTTCAGGGGACAGGGTGGGCCCTGGAGACCCAGTACTTC.

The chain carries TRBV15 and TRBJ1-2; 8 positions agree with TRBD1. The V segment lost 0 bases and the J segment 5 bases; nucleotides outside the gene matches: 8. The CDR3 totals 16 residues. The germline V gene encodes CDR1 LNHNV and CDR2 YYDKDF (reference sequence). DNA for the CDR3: TGTGCCACCAGCAGAGATCACAGCCAGGGGGCGTATGGCTACACCTTC. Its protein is CATSRDHSQGAYGYTF.

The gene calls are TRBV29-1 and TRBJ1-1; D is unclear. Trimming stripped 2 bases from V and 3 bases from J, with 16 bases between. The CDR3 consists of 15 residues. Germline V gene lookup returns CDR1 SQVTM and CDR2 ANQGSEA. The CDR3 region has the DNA TGCAGCGTTGAAACGGGTATCAGAAGGTACACTGAAGCTTTCTTT. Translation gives CSVETGIRRYTEAFF.